The entry that follows covers one T cell receptor beta chain sequence. The data were taken from a study of shared clonotypes between healthy human individuals. The table came from immunoSEQ multiplex PCR; TCRdb's copy has only in-frame clones and leaves some out. This table has about 1 million clones, 75% to 85% appearing once. CDR3 length: 13 amino acids. CDR1 SGHRS and CDR2 YFSETQ come from the germline V gene. V was pared by 2 bases and J by 8 bases, with 11 bases between. The chain carries TRBV5-1 and TRBJ2-1; maybe TRBD2 (6 bases). The sequenced material came from memory CD4+ T cells from PBMCs. Subset indicated: CD45RA-negative fraction. The receptor was derived from a man aged 18 to 35 in good health. Some clones in this sample may be carry-over from other donors' samples. The CDR3 bases are TGCGCCAGCAGCTTCGGAGGGAACGATGAGCAGTTCTTC. Amino acids: CASSFGGNDEQFF. Full variable domain (rest looked up from reference TRBV5-1 and TRBJ2-1): KAGVTQTPRYLIKTRGQQVTLSCSPISGHRSVSWYQQTPGQGLQFLFEYFSETQRNKGNFPGRFSGRQFSNSRSEMNVSTLELGDSALYLCASSFGGNDEQFFGPGTRLTVL.